This record looks at one T cell receptor (beta chain) sequence and its context. Its antigen is not identified. This record belongs to a study of T cell repertoires in cytomegalovirus infection. Background on the study: Recently identified HLA-C-restricted CMV epitopes were among the peptides used. Based on public TCR beta signatures, there were indications of CMV infection and of a matching HLA type.

Overall study results and limits: Of the TCR beta families, the public ones yielded a cumulative frequency that identified carriers of CMV plus the relevant HLA.

TCRdb passed the reads through MiXCR, listing each CDR3 protein once. Among tens of thousands of distinct CDR3 sequences listed, approximately 24% were seen once. Germline CDR1 is LGHNT and CDR2 is FRNRAP. This CDR3 is built from 17 residues. V lost 5 bases, J lost 4 bases, and 9 bases stayed unmatched. Here the sequenced sample was CD8+ T cells from cultured PBMCs, taken from culture after CMV antigen stimulation. This receptor was taken from a human donor in good health (CMV status not recorded). Some clones in this sample may be carry-over from other donors' samples. The chain has TRBV12-5 and TRBJ2-2; 11 positions agree with TRBD2. CDR3 region: CASGQSGLAGSTGELFF. In nucleotides, the CDR3 is TGTGCTAGTGGTCAATCCGGACTAGCGGGTTCCACCGGGGAGCTGTTTTTT.